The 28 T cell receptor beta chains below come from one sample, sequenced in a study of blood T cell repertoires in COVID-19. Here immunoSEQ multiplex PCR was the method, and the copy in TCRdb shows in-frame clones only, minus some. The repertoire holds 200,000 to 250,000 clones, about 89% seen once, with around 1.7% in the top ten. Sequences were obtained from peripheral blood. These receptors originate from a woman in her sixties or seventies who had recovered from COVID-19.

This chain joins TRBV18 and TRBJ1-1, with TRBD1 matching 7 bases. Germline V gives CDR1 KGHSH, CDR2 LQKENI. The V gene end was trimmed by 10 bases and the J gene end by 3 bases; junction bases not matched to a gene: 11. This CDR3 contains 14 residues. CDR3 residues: CATSQGQRYTEAFF. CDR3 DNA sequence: TGTGCCACCTCGCAGGGACAGCGATACACTGAAGCTTTCTTT.

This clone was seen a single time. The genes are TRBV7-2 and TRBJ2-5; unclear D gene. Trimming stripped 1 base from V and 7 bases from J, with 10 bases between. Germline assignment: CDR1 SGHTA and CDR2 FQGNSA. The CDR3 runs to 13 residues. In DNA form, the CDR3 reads TGTGCCAGCAGCTTAGAATCCCTCGGGACCCAGTACTTC. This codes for CASSLESLGTQYF.

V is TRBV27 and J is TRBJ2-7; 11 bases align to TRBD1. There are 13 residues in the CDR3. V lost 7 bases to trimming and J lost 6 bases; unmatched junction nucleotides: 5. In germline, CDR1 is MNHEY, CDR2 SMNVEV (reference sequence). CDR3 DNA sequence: TGTGCCAGCAATACCGGGACAGGGGGCGAGCAGTACTTC. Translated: CASNTGTGGEQYF.

DNA for the CDR3: TGTGCCAGCAGCAAGCGCGGGGGGGCCTCGAGCACAGATACGCAGTATTTT. Translation gives CASSKRGGASSTDTQYF. The chain is built from TRBV9 and TRBJ2-3, with 9 nucleotides matching TRBD2. The CDR3 extends over 17 amino acids. The ends lost 4 bases at V and 0 bases at J; junction bases unmatched: 9. From germline, CDR1 is SGDLS and CDR2 YYNGEE. Full variable domain (outside the CDR3, taken from reference TRBV9 and TRBJ2-3): DSGVTQTPKHLITATGQRVTLRCSPRSGDLSVYWYQQSLDQGLQFLIQYYNGEERAKGNILERFSAQQFPDLHSELNLSSLELGDSALYFCASSKRGGASSTDTQYFGPGTRLTVL.

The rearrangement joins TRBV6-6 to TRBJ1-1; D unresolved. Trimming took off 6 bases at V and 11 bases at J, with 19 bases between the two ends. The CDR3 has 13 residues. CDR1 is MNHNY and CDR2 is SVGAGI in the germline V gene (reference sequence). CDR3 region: CASSETDPTWAFF. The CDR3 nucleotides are TGTGCCAGCAGCGAAACAGATCCAACGTGGGCTTTCTTT.

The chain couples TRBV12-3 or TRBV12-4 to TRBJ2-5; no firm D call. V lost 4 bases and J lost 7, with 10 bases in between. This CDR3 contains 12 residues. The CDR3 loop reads CASSSYLPTQYF. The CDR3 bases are TGTGCCAGCAGTTCCTACCTGCCGACCCAGTACTTC.

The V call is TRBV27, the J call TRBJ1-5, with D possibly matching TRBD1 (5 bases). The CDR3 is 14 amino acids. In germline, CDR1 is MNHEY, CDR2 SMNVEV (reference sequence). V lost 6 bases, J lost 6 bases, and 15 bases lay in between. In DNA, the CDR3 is TGTGCCAGCAGGCCTTCGGGGAGGGGTCAGCCCCAGCATTTT. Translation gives CASRPSGRGQPQHF.

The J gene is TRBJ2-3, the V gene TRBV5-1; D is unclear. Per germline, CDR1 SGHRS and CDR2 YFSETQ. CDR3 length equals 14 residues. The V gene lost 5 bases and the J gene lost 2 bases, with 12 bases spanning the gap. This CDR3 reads CASRGDTPTDTQYF. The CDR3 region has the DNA TGCGCCAGCAGAGGTGACACACCCACAGATACGCAGTATTTT.

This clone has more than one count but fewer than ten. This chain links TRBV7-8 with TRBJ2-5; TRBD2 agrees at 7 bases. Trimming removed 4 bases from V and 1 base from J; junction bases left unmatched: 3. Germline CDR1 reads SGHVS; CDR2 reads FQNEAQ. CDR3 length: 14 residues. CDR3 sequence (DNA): TGTGCCAGCAGCTCCGGGACTATCCAAGAGACCCAGTACTTC. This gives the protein CASSSGTIQETQYF.

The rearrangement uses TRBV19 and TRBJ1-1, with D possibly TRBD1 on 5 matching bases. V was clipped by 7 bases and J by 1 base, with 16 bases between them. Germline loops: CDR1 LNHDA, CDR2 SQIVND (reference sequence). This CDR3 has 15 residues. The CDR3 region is CASIPTQGWNTEAFF. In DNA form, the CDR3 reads TGTGCCAGTATCCCCACCCAGGGATGGAACACTGAAGCTTTCTTT.

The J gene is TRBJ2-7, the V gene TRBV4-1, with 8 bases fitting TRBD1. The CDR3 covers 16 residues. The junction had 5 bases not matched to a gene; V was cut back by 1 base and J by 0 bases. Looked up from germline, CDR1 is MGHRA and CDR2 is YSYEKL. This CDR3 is CASSQGTGKLSYEQYF. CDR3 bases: TGCGCCAGCAGCCAAGGGACAGGGAAACTCTCCTACGAGCAGTACTTC.

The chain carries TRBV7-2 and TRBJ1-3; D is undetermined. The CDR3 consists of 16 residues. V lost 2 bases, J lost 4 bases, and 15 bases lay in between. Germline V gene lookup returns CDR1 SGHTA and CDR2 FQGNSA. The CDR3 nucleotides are TGTGCCAGCAGCTTACTCGAGCGGGTGGGAGGAAACACCATATATTTT. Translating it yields CASSLLERVGGNTIYF.

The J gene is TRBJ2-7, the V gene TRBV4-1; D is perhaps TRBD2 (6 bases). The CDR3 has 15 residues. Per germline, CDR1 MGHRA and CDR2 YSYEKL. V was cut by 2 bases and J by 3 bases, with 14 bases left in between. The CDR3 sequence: CASSQPTVGGYEQYF. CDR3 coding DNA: TGCGCCAGCAGCCAACCGACAGTGGGAGGCTACGAGCAGTACTTC.

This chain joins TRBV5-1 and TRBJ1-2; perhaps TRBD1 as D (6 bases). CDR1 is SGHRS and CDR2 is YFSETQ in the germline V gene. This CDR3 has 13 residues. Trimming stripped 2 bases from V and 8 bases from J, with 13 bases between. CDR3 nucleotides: TGCGCCAGCAGCTTACAGGGACCTGGGGGCTACACCTTC. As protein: CASSLQGPGGYTF. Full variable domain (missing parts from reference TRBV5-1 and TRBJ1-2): KAGVTQTPRYLIKTRGQQVTLSCSPISGHRSVSWYQQTPGQGLQFLFEYFSETQRNKGNFPGRFSGRQFSNSRSEMNVSTLELGDSALYLCASSLQGPGGYTFGSGTRLTVV.

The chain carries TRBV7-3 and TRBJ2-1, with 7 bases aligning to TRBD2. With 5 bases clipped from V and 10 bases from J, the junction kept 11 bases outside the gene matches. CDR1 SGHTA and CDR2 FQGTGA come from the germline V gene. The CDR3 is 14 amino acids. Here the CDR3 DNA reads TGTGCCAGCAGCCCCACCATGGGTAGCGGGGAGCAGTTCTTC. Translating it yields CASSPTMGSGEQFF.

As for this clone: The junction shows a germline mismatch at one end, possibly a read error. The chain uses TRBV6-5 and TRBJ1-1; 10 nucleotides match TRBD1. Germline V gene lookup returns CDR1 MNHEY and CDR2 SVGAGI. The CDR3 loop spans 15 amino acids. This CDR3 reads CATSRSGTGDTEAFF. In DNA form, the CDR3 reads TGTGCCACCAGTCGGTCCGGGACAGGGGACACTGAAGCTTTCTTT.

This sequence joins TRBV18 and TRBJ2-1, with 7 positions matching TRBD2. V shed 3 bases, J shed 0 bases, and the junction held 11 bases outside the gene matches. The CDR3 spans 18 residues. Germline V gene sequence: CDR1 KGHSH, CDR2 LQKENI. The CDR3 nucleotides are TGTGCCAGCTCACCCTATGTGGGGCGGGGGAGCTCCTACAATGAGCAGTTCTTC. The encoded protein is CASSPYVGRGSSYNEQFF.

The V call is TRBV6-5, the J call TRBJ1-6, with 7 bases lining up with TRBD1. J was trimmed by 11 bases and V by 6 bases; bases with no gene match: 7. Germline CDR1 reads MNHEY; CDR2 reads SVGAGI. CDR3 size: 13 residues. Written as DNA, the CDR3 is TGTGCCAGCAGCTCGGGACAGAGGACACCCCTCCACTTT. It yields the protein CASSSGQRTPLHF.

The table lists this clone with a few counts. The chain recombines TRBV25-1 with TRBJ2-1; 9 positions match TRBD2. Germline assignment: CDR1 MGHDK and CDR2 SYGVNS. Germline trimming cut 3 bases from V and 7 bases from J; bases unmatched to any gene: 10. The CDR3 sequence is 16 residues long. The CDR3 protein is CASSDAGGANQNEQFF. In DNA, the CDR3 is TGTGCCAGCAGTGATGCGGGGGGGGCAAATCAAAATGAGCAGTTCTTC. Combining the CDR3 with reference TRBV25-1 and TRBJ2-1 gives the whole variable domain EADIYQTPRYLVIGTGKKITLECSQTMGHDKMYWYQQDPGMELHLIHYSYGVNSTEKGDLSSESTVSRIRTEHFPLTLESARPSHTSQYLCASSDAGGANQNEQFFGPGTRLTVL.

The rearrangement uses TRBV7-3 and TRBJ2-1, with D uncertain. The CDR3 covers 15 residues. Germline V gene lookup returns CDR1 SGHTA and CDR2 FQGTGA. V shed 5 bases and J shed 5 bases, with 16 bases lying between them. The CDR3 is CASSRPPGSNNEQFF. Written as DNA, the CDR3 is TGTGCCAGCAGCAGACCCCCAGGATCGAACAATGAGCAGTTCTTC.

CDR3 in amino acids: CASSPPAQPGEQYF. The DNA for the CDR3 is TGTGCCAGCTCACCACCCGCGCAGCCGGGCGAGCAGTACTTC. V and J are TRBV18 and TRBJ2-7; no firm D call. Germline lookup yields CDR1 KGHSH and CDR2 LQKENI. CDR3 size: 14 residues. The germline V and J ends were trimmed by 0 bases and 6 bases, with 12 bases remaining between them.

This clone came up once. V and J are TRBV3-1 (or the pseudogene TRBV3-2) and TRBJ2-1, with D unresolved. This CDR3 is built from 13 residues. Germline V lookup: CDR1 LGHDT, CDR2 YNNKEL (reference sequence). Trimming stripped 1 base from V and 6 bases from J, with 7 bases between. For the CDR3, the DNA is TGTGCCAGCAGCCAAGCTTTCGTCAATGAGCAGTTCTTC. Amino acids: CASSQAFVNEQFF.

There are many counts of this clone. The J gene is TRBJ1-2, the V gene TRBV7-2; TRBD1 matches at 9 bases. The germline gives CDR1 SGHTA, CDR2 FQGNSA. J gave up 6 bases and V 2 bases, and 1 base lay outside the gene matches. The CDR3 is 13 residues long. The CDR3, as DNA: TGTGCCAGCAGCTTAAGGACAGGGGATGGCTACACCTTC. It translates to CASSLRTGDGYTF.

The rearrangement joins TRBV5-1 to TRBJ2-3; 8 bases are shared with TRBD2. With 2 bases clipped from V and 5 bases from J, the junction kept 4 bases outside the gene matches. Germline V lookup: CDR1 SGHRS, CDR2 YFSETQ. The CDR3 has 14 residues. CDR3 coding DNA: TGCGCCAGCAGCTTTGGCGGGGGGCGAGATACGCAGTATTTT. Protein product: CASSFGGGRDTQYF.

DNA of the CDR3: TGTGCCAGCCAGGGGGCCCGTGAGCAGTTCTTC. It yields the protein CASQGAREQFF. The chain is built from TRBV28 and TRBJ2-1; 8 nucleotides line up with TRBD1. Germline CDR1 reads MDHEN; CDR2 reads SYDVKM. The V and J ends lost 8 bases and 9 bases, in that order; junction bases with no gene match: 3. This CDR3 region has 11 residues.

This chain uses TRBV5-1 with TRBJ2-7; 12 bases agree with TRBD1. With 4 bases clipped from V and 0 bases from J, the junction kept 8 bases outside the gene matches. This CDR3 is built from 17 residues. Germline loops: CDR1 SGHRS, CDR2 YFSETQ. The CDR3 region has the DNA TGCGCCAGCAGCCCTGGGACAGGGGGCGACAGCTCCTACGAGCAGTACTTC. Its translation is CASSPGTGGDSSYEQYF.

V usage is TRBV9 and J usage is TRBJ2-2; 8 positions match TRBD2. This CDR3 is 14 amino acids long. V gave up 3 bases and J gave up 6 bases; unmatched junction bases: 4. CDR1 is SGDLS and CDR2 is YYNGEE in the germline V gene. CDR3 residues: CASSGGSGAGELFF. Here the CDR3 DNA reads TGTGCCAGCAGCGGCGGTAGCGGGGCCGGGGAGCTGTTTTTT.

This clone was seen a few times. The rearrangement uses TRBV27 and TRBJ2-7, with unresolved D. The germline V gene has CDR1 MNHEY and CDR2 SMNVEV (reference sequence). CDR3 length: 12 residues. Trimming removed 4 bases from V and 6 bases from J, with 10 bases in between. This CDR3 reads CASSSAYREQYF. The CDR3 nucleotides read TGTGCCAGCAGTTCCGCCTATCGCGAGCAGTACTTC.